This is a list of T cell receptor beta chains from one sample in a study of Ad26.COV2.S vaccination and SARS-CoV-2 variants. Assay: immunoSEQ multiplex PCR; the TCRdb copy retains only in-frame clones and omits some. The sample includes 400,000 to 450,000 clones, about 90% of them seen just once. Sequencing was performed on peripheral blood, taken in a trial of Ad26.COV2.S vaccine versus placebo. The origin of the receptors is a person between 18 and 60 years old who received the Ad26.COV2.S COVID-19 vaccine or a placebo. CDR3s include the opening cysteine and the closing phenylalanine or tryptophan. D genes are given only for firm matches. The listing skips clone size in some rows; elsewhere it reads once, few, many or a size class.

CDR3: CASSPGLAVYNEQFF
DNA: TGTGCCAGCAGTCCCGGACTAGCGGTCTACAATGAGCAGTTCTTC
J: TRBJ2-1
length: 15
V: TRBV27
size: NA
D: TRBD2

CDR3: CASSSHGTGELFF
DNA: TGTGCCAGCAGTTCCCACGGCACCGGGGAGCTGTTTTTT
J: TRBJ2-2
length: 13
V: TRBV27
size: NA
D: NA

CDR3: CAWRGQVQETQYF
DNA: TGTGCCTGGAGGGGACAGGTCCAAGAGACCCAGTACTTC
J: TRBJ2-5
length: 13
V: TRBV30
size: NA
D: TRBD1

CDR3: CATIGPLNTGELFF
DNA: TGTGCCACCATAGGACCACTTAACACCGGGGAGCTGTTTTTT
J: TRBJ2-2
length: 14
V: TRBV19
size: NA
D: NA

CDR3: CASSFGNSVQFF
DNA: TGTGCCAGCAGCTTTGGGAACAGTGTACAGTTCTTC
J: TRBJ2-1
length: 12
V: TRBV7-2
size: NA
D: NA

CDR3: CASSQTGIDTEAFF
DNA: TGTGCCAGCAGCCAAACAGGGATCGACACTGAAGCTTTCTTT
J: TRBJ1-1
length: 14
V: TRBV6-6
size: NA
D: NA

CDR3: CASSWQPRDRDSPLHF
DNA: TGTGCCAGCAGCTGGCAGCCTCGGGACAGAGATTCACCCCTCCACTTT
J: TRBJ1-6
length: 16
V: TRBV5-8
size: NA
D: TRBD1

CDR3: CASSYDRNYGYTF
DNA: TGTGCCAGCAGCTATGACAGGAACTATGGCTACACCTTC
J: TRBJ1-2
length: 13
V: TRBV28
size: NA
D: NA

CDR3: CASSQQTGVLNYGYTF
DNA: TGTGCCAGCAGCCAGCAGACAGGGGTGCTAAACTATGGCTACACCTTC
J: TRBJ1-2
length: 16
V: TRBV14
size: NA
D: TRBD1

CDR3: CASSLGMARETQYF
DNA: TGTGCTAGCAGCTTGGGGATGGCTCGAGAGACCCAGTACTTC
J: TRBJ2-5
length: 14
V: TRBV7-7
size: NA
D: NA

CDR3: CASSLQGDTQYF
DNA: TGTGCCAGCAGTTTACAGGGGGATACGCAGTATTTT
J: TRBJ2-3
length: 12
V: TRBV27
size: NA
D: NA

CDR3: CAWSVHGGGSSYEQYF
DNA: TGTGCCTGGAGTGTACATGGCGGGGGGAGCTCCTACGAGCAGTACTTC
J: TRBJ2-7
length: 16
V: TRBV30
size: NA
D: TRBD2

CDR3: CASRRTGQDTQYF
DNA: TGTGCCAGCAGACGGACAGGGCAAGATACGCAGTATTTT
J: TRBJ2-3
length: 13
V: TRBV6-5
size: once
D: TRBD1

CDR3: CAGPPAQFRNQPQHF
DNA: TGCGCCGGGCCCCCAGCGCAGTTCCGCAATCAGCCCCAGCATTTT
J: TRBJ1-5
length: 15
V: TRBV5-1
size: NA
D: NA

CDR3: CASSPRTASTDTQYF
DNA: TGTGCCAGCAGCCCCCGGACAGCTAGCACAGATACGCAGTATTTT
J: TRBJ2-3
length: 15
V: TRBV7-2
size: NA
D: NA

CDR3: CAISESGTASTDTQYF
DNA: TGTGCCATCAGTGAGTCGGGGACAGCCAGCACAGATACGCAGTATTTT
J: TRBJ2-3
length: 16
V: TRBV10-3
size: NA
D: TRBD1

CDR3: CASSLDRGIADTQYF
DNA: TGTGCCAGCAGTCTGGACAGGGGTATTGCAGATACGCAGTATTTT
J: TRBJ2-3
length: 15
V: TRBV6-2/TRBV6-3
size: once
D: TRBD1

CDR3: CASSSGTSSEKLFF
DNA: TGTGCCAGCAGTTCCGGGACCTCCAGTGAAAAACTGTTTTTT
J: TRBJ1-4
length: 14
V: TRBV6-2/TRBV6-3
size: NA
D: NA

CDR3: CSASSGRGRNSYEQYF
DNA: TGCAGTGCTAGTTCCGGCAGGGGGCGAAACTCCTACGAGCAGTACTTC
J: TRBJ2-7
length: 16
V: TRBV20-1
size: once
D: TRBD1

CDR3: CSVELAGAGDTQYF
DNA: TGCAGCGTTGAACTAGCGGGGGCGGGAGATACGCAGTATTTT
J: TRBJ2-3
length: 14
V: TRBV29-1
size: NA
D: TRBD2